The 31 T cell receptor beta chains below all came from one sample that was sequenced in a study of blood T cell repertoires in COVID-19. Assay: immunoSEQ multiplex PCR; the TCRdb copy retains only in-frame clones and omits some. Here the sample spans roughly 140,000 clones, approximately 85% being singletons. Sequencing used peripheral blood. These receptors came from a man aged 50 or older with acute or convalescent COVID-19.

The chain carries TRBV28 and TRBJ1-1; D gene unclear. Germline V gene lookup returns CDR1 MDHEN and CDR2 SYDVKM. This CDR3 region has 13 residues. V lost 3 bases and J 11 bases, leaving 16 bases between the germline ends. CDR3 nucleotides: TGTGCCAGCAGTTTCTTGGGAGATCTTGAGGCTTTCTTT. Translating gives CASSFLGDLEAFF.

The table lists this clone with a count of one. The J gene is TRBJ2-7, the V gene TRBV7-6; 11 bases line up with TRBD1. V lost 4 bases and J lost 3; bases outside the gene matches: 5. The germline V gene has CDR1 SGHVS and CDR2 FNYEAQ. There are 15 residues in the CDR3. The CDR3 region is CASSSRDRGDYEQYF. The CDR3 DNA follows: TGTGCCAGCAGCTCCCGGGACAGGGGGGACTACGAGCAGTACTTC.

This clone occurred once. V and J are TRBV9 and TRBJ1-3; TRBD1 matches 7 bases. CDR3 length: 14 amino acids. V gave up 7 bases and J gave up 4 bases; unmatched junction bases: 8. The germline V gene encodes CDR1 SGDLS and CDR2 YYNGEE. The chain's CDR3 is CASGVNRGGNTIYF. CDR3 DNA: TGTGCCAGCGGAGTGAACAGGGGAGGAAACACCATATATTTT.

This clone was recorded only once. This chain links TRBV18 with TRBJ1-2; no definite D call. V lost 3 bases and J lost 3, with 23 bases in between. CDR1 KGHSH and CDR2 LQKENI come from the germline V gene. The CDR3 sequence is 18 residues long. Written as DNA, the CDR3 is TGTGCCAGCTCACCCCCCGGGAGCCAAGCACAACAAGACTATGGCTACACCTTC. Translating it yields CASSPPGSQAQQDYGYTF.

The CDR3 spells CASSRDSNTEAFF. The DNA of the CDR3 is TGTGCCAGCAGTCGCGACTCGAACACTGAAGCTTTCTTT. The chain couples TRBV27 to TRBJ1-1; unclear D gene. Germline CDR1 reads MNHEY; CDR2 reads SMNVEV (reference sequence). V lost 5 bases, J lost 1 base, and 8 bases lay in between. There are 13 residues in the CDR3.

The CDR3 DNA follows: TGTGCTAGTGGGATACACGTCCTAACCGGACAGGGTGATGAGCAGTTCTTC. Translation: CASGIHVLTGQGDEQFF. The V gene is TRBV12-5, the J gene TRBJ2-1, with TRBD1 matching over 8 bases. After removal of 6 bases from V and 8 bases from J, the junction contained 18 bases not matched to a gene. Germline CDR1 LGHNT, CDR2 FRNRAP. The CDR3 extends over 17 amino acids.

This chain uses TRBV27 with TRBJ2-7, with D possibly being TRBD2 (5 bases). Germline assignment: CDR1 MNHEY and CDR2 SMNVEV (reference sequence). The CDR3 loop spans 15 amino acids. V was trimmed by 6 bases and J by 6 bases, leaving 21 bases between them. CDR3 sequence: CASSTGSPPVGEQYF. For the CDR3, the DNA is TGTGCCAGCAGCACGGGATCTCCCCCTGTAGGCGAGCAGTACTTC.

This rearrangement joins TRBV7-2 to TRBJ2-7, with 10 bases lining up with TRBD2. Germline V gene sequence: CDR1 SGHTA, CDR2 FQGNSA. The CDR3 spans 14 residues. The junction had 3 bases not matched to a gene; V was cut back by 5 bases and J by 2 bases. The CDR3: CASSIGLAAYEQYF. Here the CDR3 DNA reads TGTGCCAGCAGCATCGGACTAGCGGCCTACGAGCAGTACTTC. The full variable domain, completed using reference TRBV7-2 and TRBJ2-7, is GAGVSQSPSNKVTEKGKDVELRCDPISGHTALYWYRQSLGQGLEFLIYFQGNSAPDKSGLPSDRFSAERTGGSVSTLTIQRTQQEDSAVYLCASSIGLAAYEQYFGPGTRLTVT.

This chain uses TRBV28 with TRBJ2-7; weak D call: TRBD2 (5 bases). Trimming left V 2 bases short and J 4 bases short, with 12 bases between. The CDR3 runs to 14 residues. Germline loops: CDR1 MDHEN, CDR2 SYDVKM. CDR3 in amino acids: CASSLDVAGYEQYF. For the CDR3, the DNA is TGTGCCAGCAGTTTAGATGTGGCGGGTTACGAGCAGTACTTC.

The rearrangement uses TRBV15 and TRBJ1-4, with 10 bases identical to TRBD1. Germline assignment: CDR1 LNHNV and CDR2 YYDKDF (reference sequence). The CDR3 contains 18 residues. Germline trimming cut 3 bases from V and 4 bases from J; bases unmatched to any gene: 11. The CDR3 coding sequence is TGTGCCACCAGCAGTAGACAGGGGGCCCCTCGTGGTAATGAAAAACTGTTTTTT. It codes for CATSSRQGAPRGNEKLFF.

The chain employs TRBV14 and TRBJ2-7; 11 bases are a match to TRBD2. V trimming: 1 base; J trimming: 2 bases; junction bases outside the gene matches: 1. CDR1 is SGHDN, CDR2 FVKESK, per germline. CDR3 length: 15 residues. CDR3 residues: CASSQGTSGPYEQYF. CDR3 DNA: TGTGCCAGCAGCCAAGGGACTAGCGGGCCCTACGAGCAGTACTTC.

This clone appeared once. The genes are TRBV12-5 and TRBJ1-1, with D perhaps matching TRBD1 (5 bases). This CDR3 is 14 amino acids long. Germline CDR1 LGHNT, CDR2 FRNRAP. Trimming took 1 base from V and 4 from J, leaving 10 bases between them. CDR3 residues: CASGLGGGRTEAFF. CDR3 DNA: TGTGCTAGTGGTTTGGGGGGGGGTCGCACTGAAGCTTTCTTT.

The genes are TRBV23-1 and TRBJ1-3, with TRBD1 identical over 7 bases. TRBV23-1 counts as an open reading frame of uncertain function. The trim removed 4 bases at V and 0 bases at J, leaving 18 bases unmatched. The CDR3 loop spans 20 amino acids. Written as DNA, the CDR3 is TGCGCCAGCAGTCGCCCCGACAGGGTACAACCCTTAGCCTCTGGAAACACCATATATTTT. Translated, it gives CASSRPDRVQPLASGNTIYF.

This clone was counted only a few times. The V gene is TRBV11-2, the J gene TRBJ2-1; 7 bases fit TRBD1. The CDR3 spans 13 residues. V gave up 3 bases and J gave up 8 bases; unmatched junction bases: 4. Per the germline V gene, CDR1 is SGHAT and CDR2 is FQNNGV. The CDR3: CASSLGTGDEQFF. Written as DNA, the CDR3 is TGTGCCAGCAGCTTGGGCACAGGGGATGAGCAGTTCTTC.

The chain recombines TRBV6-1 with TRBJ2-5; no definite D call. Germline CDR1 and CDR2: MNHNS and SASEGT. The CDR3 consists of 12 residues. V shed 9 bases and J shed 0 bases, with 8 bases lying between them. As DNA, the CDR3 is TGTGCCAGTCTCCAGTACCAAGAGACCCAGTACTTC. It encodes CASLQYQETQYF.

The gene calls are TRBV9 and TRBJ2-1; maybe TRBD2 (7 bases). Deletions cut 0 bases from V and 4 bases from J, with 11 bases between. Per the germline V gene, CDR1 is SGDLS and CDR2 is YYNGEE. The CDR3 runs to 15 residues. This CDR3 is CASSVAGGLYNEQFF. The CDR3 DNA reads TGTGCCAGCAGCGTAGCCGGGGGGCTGTACAATGAGCAGTTCTTC.

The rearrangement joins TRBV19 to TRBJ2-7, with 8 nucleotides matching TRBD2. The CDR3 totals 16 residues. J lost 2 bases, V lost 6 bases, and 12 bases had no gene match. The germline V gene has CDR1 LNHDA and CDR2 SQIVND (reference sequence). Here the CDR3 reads CASSPSIGRAAYEQYF. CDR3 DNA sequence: TGTGCCAGTAGCCCCTCTATCGGGAGGGCCGCCTACGAGCAGTACTTC.

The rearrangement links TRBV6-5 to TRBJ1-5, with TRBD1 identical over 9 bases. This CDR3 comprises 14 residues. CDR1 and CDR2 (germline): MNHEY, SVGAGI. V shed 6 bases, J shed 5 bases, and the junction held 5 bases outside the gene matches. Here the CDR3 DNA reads TGTGCCAGCAGCGGGGACAGGGACTATCAGCCCCAGCATTTT. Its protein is CASSGDRDYQPQHF.

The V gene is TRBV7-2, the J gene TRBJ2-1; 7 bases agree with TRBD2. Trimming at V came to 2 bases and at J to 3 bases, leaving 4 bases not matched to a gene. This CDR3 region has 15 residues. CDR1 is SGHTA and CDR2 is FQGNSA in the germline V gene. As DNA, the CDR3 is TGTGCCAGCAGCTTAAACGGGAGGAGCTACAATGAGCAGTTCTTC. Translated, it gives CASSLNGRSYNEQFF.

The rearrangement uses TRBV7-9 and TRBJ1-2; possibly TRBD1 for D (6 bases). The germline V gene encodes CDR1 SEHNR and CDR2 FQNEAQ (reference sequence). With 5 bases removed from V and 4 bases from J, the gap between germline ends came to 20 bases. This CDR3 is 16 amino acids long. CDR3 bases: TGTGCCAGCAGCCCCCATGGGGGGGCTCAATTCTATGGCTACACCTTC. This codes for CASSPHGGAQFYGYTF.

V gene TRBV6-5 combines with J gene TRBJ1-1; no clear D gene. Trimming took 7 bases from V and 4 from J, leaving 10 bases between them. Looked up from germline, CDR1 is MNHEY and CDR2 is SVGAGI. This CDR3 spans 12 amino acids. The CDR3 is CASTRSPTEAFF. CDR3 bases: TGTGCCAGCACGAGGAGCCCCACTGAAGCTTTCTTT.

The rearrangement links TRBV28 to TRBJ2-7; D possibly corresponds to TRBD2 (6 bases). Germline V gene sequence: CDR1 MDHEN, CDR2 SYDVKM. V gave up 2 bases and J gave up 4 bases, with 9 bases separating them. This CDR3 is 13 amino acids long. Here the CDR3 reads CASSLVAGYEQYF. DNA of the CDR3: TGTGCCAGCAGTTTAGTGGCGGGGTACGAGCAGTACTTC.

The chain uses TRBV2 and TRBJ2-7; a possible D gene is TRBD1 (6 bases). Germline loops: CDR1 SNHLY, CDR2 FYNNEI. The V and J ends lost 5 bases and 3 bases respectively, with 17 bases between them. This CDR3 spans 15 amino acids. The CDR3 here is CASSSPTGPHYEQYF. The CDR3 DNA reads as TGTGCCAGCAGTTCGCCGACAGGACCTCACTACGAGCAGTACTTC.

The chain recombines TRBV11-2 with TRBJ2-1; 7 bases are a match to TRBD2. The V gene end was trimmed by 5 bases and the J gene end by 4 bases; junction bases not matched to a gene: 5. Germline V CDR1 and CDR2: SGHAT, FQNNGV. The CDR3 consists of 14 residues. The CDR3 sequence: CASSLRGGYNEQFF. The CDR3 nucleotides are TGTGCCAGCAGCCTCCGGGGAGGGTACAATGAGCAGTTCTTC.

The CDR3 bases are TGTGCCAGTAGTACAGGGGGAGCCGGGTCTTCTGGAAACACCATATATTTT. Amino acids: CASSTGGAGSSGNTIYF. This chain connects TRBV19 to TRBJ1-3; 7 positions agree with TRBD1. The J segment lost 1 base and the V segment lost 4 bases, leaving 10 bases of the junction unmatched. Germline CDR1 reads LNHDA; CDR2 reads SQIVND (reference sequence). The CDR3 length is 17 residues.

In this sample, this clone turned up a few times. CDR3 DNA sequence: TGTGCCAGCAGCGCCGACCAGGGCATCGGTGGCTACACCTTC. Amino acid sequence: CASSADQGIGGYTF. The rearrangement uses TRBV5-4 and TRBJ1-2, with a tentative D call TRBD1 (5 bases). The CDR3 sequence is 14 residues long. Trimming took off 4 bases at V and 7 bases at J, with 17 bases between the two ends. In germline, CDR1 is SGHNT, CDR2 YYREEE (reference sequence).

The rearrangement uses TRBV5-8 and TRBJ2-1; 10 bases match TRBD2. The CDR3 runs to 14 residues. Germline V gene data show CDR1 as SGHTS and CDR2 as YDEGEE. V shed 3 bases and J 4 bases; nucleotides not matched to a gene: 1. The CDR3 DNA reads TGTGCCAGCAGCTCTAGCGGGGGATACAATGAGCAGTTCTTC. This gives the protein CASSSSGGYNEQFF.

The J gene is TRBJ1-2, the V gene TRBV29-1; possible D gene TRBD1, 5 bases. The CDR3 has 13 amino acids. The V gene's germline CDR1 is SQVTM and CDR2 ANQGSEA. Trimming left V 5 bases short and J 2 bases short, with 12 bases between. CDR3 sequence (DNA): TGCAGCGTTTCAGGGCGACTCAACTATGGCTACACCTTC. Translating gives CSVSGRLNYGYTF. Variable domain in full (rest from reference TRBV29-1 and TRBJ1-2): SAVISQKPSRDICQRGTSLTIQCQVDSQVTMMFWYRQQPGQSLTLIATANQGSEATYESGFVIDKFPISRPNLTFSTLTVSNMSPEDSSIYLCSVSGRLNYGYTFGSGTRLTVV.

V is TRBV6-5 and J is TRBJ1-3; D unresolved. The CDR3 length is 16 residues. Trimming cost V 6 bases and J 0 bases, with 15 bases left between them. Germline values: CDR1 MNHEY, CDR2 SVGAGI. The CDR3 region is CASSYDQALSGNTIYF. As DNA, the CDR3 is TGTGCCAGCAGCTACGACCAGGCGCTCTCTGGAAACACCATATATTTT.

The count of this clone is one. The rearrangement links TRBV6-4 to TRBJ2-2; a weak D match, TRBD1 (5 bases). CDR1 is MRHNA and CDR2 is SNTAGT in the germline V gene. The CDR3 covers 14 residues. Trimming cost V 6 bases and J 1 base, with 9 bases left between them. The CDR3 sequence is CASRLTENTGELFF. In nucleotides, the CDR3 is TGTGCCAGCAGACTGACAGAGAACACCGGGGAGCTGTTTTTT.

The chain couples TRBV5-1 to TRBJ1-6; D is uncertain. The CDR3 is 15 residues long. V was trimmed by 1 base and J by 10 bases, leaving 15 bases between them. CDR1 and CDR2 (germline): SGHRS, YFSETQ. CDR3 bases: TGCGCCAGCAGCTTGCTACCACGGGTGGAATCACCCCTCCACTTT. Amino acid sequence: CASSLLPRVESPLHF.